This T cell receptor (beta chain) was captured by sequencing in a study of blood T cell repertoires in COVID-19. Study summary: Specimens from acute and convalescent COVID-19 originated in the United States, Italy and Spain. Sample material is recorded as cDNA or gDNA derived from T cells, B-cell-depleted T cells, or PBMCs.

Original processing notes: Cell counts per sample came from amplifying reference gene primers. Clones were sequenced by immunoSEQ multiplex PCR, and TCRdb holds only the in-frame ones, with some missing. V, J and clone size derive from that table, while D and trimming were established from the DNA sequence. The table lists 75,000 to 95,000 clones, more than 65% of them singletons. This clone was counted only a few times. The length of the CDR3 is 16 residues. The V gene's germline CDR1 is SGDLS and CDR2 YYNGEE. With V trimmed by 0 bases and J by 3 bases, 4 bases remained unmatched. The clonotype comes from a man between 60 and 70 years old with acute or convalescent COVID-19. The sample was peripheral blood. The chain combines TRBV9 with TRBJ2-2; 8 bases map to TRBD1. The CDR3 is CASSVEDRAYTGELFF. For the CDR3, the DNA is TGTGCCAGCAGCGTAGAGGACAGGGCCTACACCGGGGAGCTGTTTTTT.